Below are 17 T cell receptor beta chains sequenced from a single sample in a study of regulatory T cells in long-lasting Graves disease. Sample time point: persistent/refractory GD, antithyroid drugs over 5 years with positive TRAb. RNA isolated from PBMCs was used to make the TCR library. To make TCR beta libraries, researchers used iRepertoire HTBI primers and Arm-PCR of CDR3 regions. A single record per CDR3 protein comes from TCRdb applying MiXCR to the multiplex PCR reads. This table has under 500,000 distinct CDR3 sequences, around 21% appearing once. Sequencing used peripheral blood mononuclear cells (PBMCs), obtained when the disease was refractory, from a patient treated with antithyroid drugs. The receptors derive from a female donor with Graves disease.

V gene TRBV19 combines with J gene TRBJ1-5; TRBD1 might be the D (6 bases). CDR1 LNHDA and CDR2 SQIVND come from the germline V gene (reference sequence). The CDR3 loop spans 14 amino acids. Trimming pared 6 bases from V and 5 bases from J, leaving 14 bases between. CDR3 nucleotides: TGTGCCAGTAGAAAGGACAGAAGCGATCAGCCCCAGCATTTT. Amino acids: CASRKDRSDQPQHF.

This clonotype was picked up many times. This chain uses TRBV2 with TRBJ2-2; no clear D gene. The CDR3 is 11 amino acids. Germline-derived CDR1 and CDR2 are SNHLY and FYNNEI. The V end was cut by 7 bases, the J end by 6 bases, with 6 bases between. The CDR3 here is CASIFSGELFF. The DNA of the CDR3 is TGTGCCAGCATATTTTCCGGGGAGCTGTTTTTT.

This clonotype was counted only a few times. The rearrangement joins TRBV30 to TRBJ2-2, with TRBD2 matching 10 bases. V lost 5 bases to trimming and J lost 3 bases; unmatched junction nucleotides: 6. The CDR3 loop spans 15 amino acids. Per germline, CDR1 GTSNPN and CDR2 SVGIG (reference sequence). The CDR3 here is CAWGAGGWYTGELFF. The CDR3 bases are TGTGCCTGGGGAGCGGGAGGGTGGTACACCGGGGAGCTGTTTTTT.

CDR3 in DNA: TGTGCCTGGAGTACCCGGGACTACGAGCAGTACTTC. It translates to CAWSTRDYEQYF. The V gene is TRBV30, the J gene TRBJ2-7, with a tentative D call TRBD2 (5 bases). Per germline, CDR1 GTSNPN and CDR2 SVGIG (reference sequence). The germline V and J ends were trimmed by 2 bases and 3 bases, with 8 bases remaining between them. This CDR3 has 12 residues.

This clonotype occurred many times. The V gene is TRBV28, the J gene TRBJ1-6; D unclear. The CDR3 extends over 13 amino acids. V gave up 7 bases and J gave up 7 bases, with 11 bases separating them. The germline CDR1 and CDR2 sequences are MDHEN and SYDVKM. The CDR3 nucleotides read TGTGCCAGCAATGGGGTAAACAATTCACCCCTCCACTTT. Translating gives CASNGVNNSPLHF.

This clonotype was seen only once. With a much larger clone just one base away, this may be a read error. The V and J genes are TRBV10-3 and TRBJ2-5; D is perhaps TRBD2 (6 bases). With 0 bases removed from V and 1 base from J, the gap between germline ends came to 9 bases. Germline values: CDR1 ENHRY, CDR2 SYGVKD. The CDR3 length is 15 residues. The CDR3 DNA follows: TGTGCCATCAGTGAGTCGCCAGCGGGCCAAGAGACCCAGTACTTC. The encoded protein is CAISESPAGQETQYF.

Note on this clonotype: At one of its ends the junction is not consistent with the germline gene, which may arise from a read error. The rearrangement uses TRBV7-6 and TRBJ2-5, with D possibly matching TRBD1 (5 bases). This CDR3 has 14 residues. CDR1 and CDR2 from the germline V gene are SGHVS and FNYEAQ. CDR3 sequence (DNA): TGTGCCAGCAGGTTAGTTGACAGTCAAGAGACCCAGTACTTC. Residues: CASRLVDSQETQYF.

The genes are TRBV6-2 or TRBV6-3 and TRBJ1-6; no definite D call. This CDR3 is built from 15 residues. The germline V and J ends were trimmed by 7 bases and 5 bases, with 15 bases remaining between them. The germline CDR1 and CDR2 sequences are MNHEY and SVGEGT. The CDR3 bases are TGTGCCAGCAATGGAACAAGGACCGATAATTCACCCCTCCACTTT. Translating gives CASNGTRTDNSPLHF.

This clonotype showed up just a few times. V is TRBV9 and J is TRBJ1-2; D gene unclear. V lost 2 bases and J lost 4, with 9 bases in between. Germline V gene lookup returns CDR1 SGDLS and CDR2 YYNGEE. CDR3 length: 13 amino acids. The CDR3: CASSVWDSYGYTF. CDR3 DNA sequence: TGTGCCAGCAGCGTCTGGGATTCCTATGGCTACACCTTC.

This rearrangement joins TRBV20-1 to TRBJ2-5; TRBD2 matches 8 bases. Per germline, CDR1 DFQATT and CDR2 SNEGSKA (reference sequence). V lost 2 bases and J lost 1; bases outside the gene matches: 3. The CDR3 is 14 residues long. CDR3 residues: CSARQREFQETQYF. The CDR3 nucleotides read TGCAGTGCTAGACAGCGGGAGTTCCAAGAGACCCAGTACTTC.

This clonotype was counted at least ten times. This sequence joins TRBV20-1 and TRBJ1-2; 7 bases line up with TRBD1. The CDR3 sequence is 12 residues long. Losses at the gene ends were 3 bases for V and 2 bases for J; bases not matched to a gene: 0. Per germline, CDR1 DFQATT and CDR2 SNEGSKA (reference sequence). The DNA of the CDR3 is TGCAGTGCTAGGACAGGGAACTATGGCTACACCTTC. It is translated as CSARTGNYGYTF.

This clonotype has a handful of counts. The chain is built from TRBV20-1 and TRBJ2-5; D unclear. CDR1 and CDR2 from the germline V gene are DFQATT and SNEGSKA (reference sequence). The ends were cut back, 6 bases at V and 0 bases at J, with 8 bases in the middle. The CDR3 loop spans 12 amino acids. The CDR3, as DNA: TGCAGTGCGGCCCCTAACCAAGAGACCCAGTACTTC. Amino acids: CSAAPNQETQYF.

In its sample, this clonotype was seen a few times. J is TRBJ1-1 and V is TRBV20-1, with D unclear. Between the trimmed V and J ends, which lost 2 bases and 3 bases, there was a span of 13 bases. The CDR3 runs to 14 residues. Germline CDR1 DFQATT, CDR2 SNEGSKA (reference sequence). This CDR3 reads CSARPEPGYTEAFF. Written as DNA, the CDR3 is TGCAGTGCTAGACCCGAACCGGGTTACACTGAAGCTTTCTTT.

This clonotype showed up just a few times. This may be a read error, as it is one base from a much larger clone. The chain is built from TRBV11-2 and TRBJ2-7; no firm D call. Trimming pared 1 base from V and 6 bases from J, leaving 10 bases between. CDR3 length: 13 residues. Germline assignment: CDR1 SGHAT and CDR2 FQNNGV. CDR3 protein: CASSLGVRVEQYF. The CDR3 DNA reads as TGTGCCAGCAGCTTAGGTGTAAGGGTCGAGCAGTACTTC.

This clonotype was counted a few times. The J gene is TRBJ1-4, the V gene TRBV19; D is perhaps TRBD1 (6 bases). Deletions cut 6 bases from V and 4 bases from J, with 9 bases between. The CDR3 is made up of 13 amino acids. The germline V gene encodes CDR1 LNHDA and CDR2 SQIVND (reference sequence). CDR3 loop: CASRDRVNEKLFF. In nucleotides, the CDR3 is TGTGCCAGTAGGGACAGAGTTAATGAAAAACTGTTTTTT.

This clonotype was observed at least ten times. The chain carries TRBV28 and TRBJ1-2; D not resolved. V was pared by 4 bases and J by 5 bases, with 11 bases between. Per the germline V gene, CDR1 is MDHEN and CDR2 is SYDVKM. CDR3 size: 13 residues. CDR3 DNA: TGTGCCAGCAGTTCCCCACAGTTGTATGGCTACACCTTC. Translating it yields CASSSPQLYGYTF.

The gene calls are TRBV29-1 and TRBJ2-7, with a possible D match to TRBD2 (6 bases). Deletions cut 5 bases from V and 2 bases from J, with 13 bases between. Looked up from germline, CDR1 is SQVTM and CDR2 is ANQGSEA. The CDR3 runs 13 residues. The CDR3 loop is CSVQRALTYEQYF. CDR3 nucleotide sequence: TGCAGCGTTCAGCGGGCTTTAACCTACGAGCAGTACTTC.